Listed here are 11 T cell receptor beta chains from one sample, sequenced in a study of shared clonotypes between healthy human individuals. CD45RO-negative, CCR7-selected cells formed the naive CD8 fraction, which excluded terminally differentiated effector memory CD45RA+ cells. Using immunoSEQ multiplex PCR, the repertoire was profiled, and TCRdb retains in-frame clones only, with some absent. Of about 2.2 million clones listed, just under 95% are singletons. Sequenced: naive CD8+ T cells from PBMCs. Receptors were obtained from a man between 18 and 35 years old in good health. Some clones in this sample may be carry-over from other donors' samples.

This clone was found once. This rearrangement joins TRBV9 to TRBJ1-3, with D possibly being TRBD1 (5 bases). The germline CDR1 and CDR2 sequences are SGDLS and YYNGEE. V was trimmed by 7 bases and J by 0 bases, leaving 8 bases between them. The CDR3 runs 13 residues. CDR3 nucleotides: TGTGCCAGCGGGGGGAGCTCTGGAAACACCATATATTTT. It codes for CASGGSSGNTIYF.

V and J are TRBV29-1 and TRBJ2-1; 8 bases map to TRBD2. CDR1 is SQVTM, CDR2 ANQGSEA, per germline. V gave up 3 bases and J gave up 7 bases; unmatched junction bases: 14. CDR3 length: 16 amino acids. The CDR3 loop is CSVDTKSGRWDNEQFF. The CDR3 DNA reads as TGCAGCGTTGACACCAAGAGCGGGAGATGGGATAATGAGCAGTTCTTC.

CDR3 DNA: TGCGCCAGCAGCCAACCAACCCCCGGGATCTCCTACGAGCAGTACTTC. It translates to CASSQPTPGISYEQYF. This chain connects TRBV4-1 to TRBJ2-7; the D gene is possibly TRBD2 (5 bases). Germline values: CDR1 MGHRA, CDR2 YSYEKL. The CDR3 sequence is 16 residues long. Deletions cut 2 bases from V and 0 bases from J, with 14 bases between.

Comment on this clone: The sample has other DNA sequences that encode this CDR3 too. The chain joins TRBV28 to TRBJ1-1, with D unclear. There are 14 residues in the CDR3. Trimming cost V 3 bases and J 0 bases, with 8 bases left between them. Germline loops: CDR1 MDHEN, CDR2 SYDVKM. The CDR3 reads CASSLVGLNTEAFF. CDR3 sequence (DNA): TGTGCCAGCAGTTTGGTTGGGCTGAACACTGAAGCTTTCTTT.

V and J are TRBV7-9 and TRBJ1-2; D is undetermined. V lost 2 bases and J 6 bases, leaving 7 bases between the germline ends. Germline CDR1 and CDR2: SEHNR and FQNEAQ (reference sequence). CDR3 size: 12 residues. The CDR3 spells CASSLRLDGYTF. In DNA, the CDR3 is TGTGCCAGCAGCTTAAGGTTGGATGGCTACACCTTC.

The chain joins TRBV6-5 to TRBJ2-1; D ambiguous. V lost 7 bases to trimming and J lost 4 bases, with 11 bases between them. Germline loops: CDR1 MNHEY, CDR2 SVGAGI. The CDR3 totals 13 residues. For the CDR3, the DNA is TGTGCCAGCAACGCCAGAACATACAATGAGCAGTTCTTC. Translating gives CASNARTYNEQFF.

The chain carries TRBV5-1 and TRBJ2-5; D not resolved. The CDR3 sequence is 15 residues long. The germline gives CDR1 SGHRS, CDR2 YFSETQ. Trimming took off 0 bases at V and 2 bases at J, with 11 bases between the two ends. The CDR3 spells CASSLVAAPQETQYF. CDR3 coding DNA: TGCGCCAGCAGCTTGGTGGCAGCACCTCAAGAGACCCAGTACTTC.

As for this clone: This specimen includes other DNA sequences encoding the same CDR3. The chain is built from TRBV4-1 and TRBJ2-5, with a possible D match to TRBD2 (5 bases). V was shortened by 1 base and J by 5 bases, with 8 bases between the two germline ends. The germline V gene encodes CDR1 MGHRA and CDR2 YSYEKL. This CDR3 has 13 amino acids. CDR3: CASSQVGEETQYF. The CDR3 bases are TGCGCCAGCAGCCAAGTCGGGGAGGAGACCCAGTACTTC.

The chain has TRBV15 and TRBJ1-5; the D gene is possibly TRBD1 (5 bases). The ends were cut back, 5 bases at V and 3 bases at J, with 14 bases in the middle. This CDR3 has 15 residues. From germline, CDR1 is LNHNV and CDR2 YYDKDF (reference sequence). In DNA form, the CDR3 reads TGTGCCACCAGCCTATCAAGGGGTTTCAATCAGCCCCAGCATTTT. This encodes CATSLSRGFNQPQHF.

In regard to this clone: The sample holds other DNA sequences that translate to the same CDR3. The chain carries TRBV5-1 and TRBJ2-7; D possibly corresponds to TRBD2 (5 bases). The CDR3 spans 12 residues. Trimming pared 5 bases from V and 0 bases from J, leaving 6 bases between. Germline-derived CDR1 and CDR2 are SGHRS and YFSETQ. CDR3 amino acids: CASRGSSYEQYF. The CDR3 DNA reads as TGCGCCAGCAGAGGGAGCTCCTACGAGCAGTACTTC. Based on the CDR3 plus reference TRBV5-1 and TRBJ2-7, the full variable domain is KAGVTQTPRYLIKTRGQQVTLSCSPISGHRSVSWYQQTPGQGLQFLFEYFSETQRNKGNFPGRFSGRQFSNSRSEMNVSTLELGDSALYLCASRGSSYEQYFGPGTRLTVT.

J is TRBJ2-1 and V is TRBV19, with D unresolved. Germline CDR1 is LNHDA and CDR2 is SQIVND (reference sequence). Between the trimmed V and J ends, which lost 5 bases and 9 bases, there was a span of 14 bases. The CDR3 covers 13 residues. The CDR3 DNA reads TGTGCCAGTAGTCTACTCACGTCTACTGAGCAGTTCTTC. It translates to CASSLLTSTEQFF. Drawing the rest from reference TRBV19 and TRBJ2-1, the complete variable domain is DGGITQSPKYLFRKEGQNVTLSCEQNLNHDAMYWYRQDPGQGLRLIYYSQIVNDFQKGDIAEGYSVSREKKESFPLTVTSAQKNPTAFYLCASSLLTSTEQFFGPGTRLTVL.